The 6 T cell receptor beta chains below were found in one sample sequenced in a study of T cell repertoires in cytomegalovirus infection. One entry per CDR3 protein results from TCRdb running MiXCR on the reads. The data hold 700,000 to 950,000 distinct CDR3 sequences, with approximately 30% observed a single time. These receptors are not linked to any known antigen. Sequences were derived from cultured CD8+ T cells from PBMCs, sampled from culture after CMV antigen stimulation. The receptors were gathered from a human donor in good health (CMV status not recorded). Some clones in this sample may be carry-over from other donors' samples.

There are a few counts of this clonotype. This rearrangement joins TRBV28 to TRBJ2-1, with 8 bases fitting TRBD2. The V gene's germline CDR1 is MDHEN and CDR2 SYDVKM. Losses at the gene ends were 6 bases for V and 5 bases for J; bases not matched to a gene: 15. This CDR3 has 17 amino acids. CDR3 in amino acids: CASRIVSGAVKDNEQFF. For the CDR3, the DNA is TGTGCCAGCAGGATAGTTAGCGGGGCTGTCAAAGACAATGAGCAGTTCTTC. The whole variable domain, remainder taken from reference TRBV28 and TRBJ2-1, is DVKVTQSSRYLVKRTGEKVFLECVQDMDHENMFWYRQDPGLGLRLIYFSYDVKMKEKGDIPEGYSVSREKKERFSLILESASTNQTSMYLCASRIVSGAVKDNEQFFGPGTRLTVL.

The chain links TRBV7-9 to TRBJ1-4; the D is unclear. Per germline, CDR1 SEHNR and CDR2 FQNEAQ (reference sequence). The CDR3 loop spans 15 amino acids. The ends were cut back, 0 bases at V and 3 bases at J, with 8 bases in the middle. CDR3 in amino acids: CASSLAQDANEKLFF. The CDR3 nucleotides are TGTGCCAGCAGCTTAGCCCAAGACGCTAATGAAAAACTGTTTTTT.

The CDR3 DNA reads as TGTGCCAGCAGTTTGACAGGGTACGGCACTGAAGCTTTCTTT. Its protein product is CASSLTGYGTEAFF. The chain has TRBV6-2 or TRBV6-3 and TRBJ1-1, with TRBD1 matching 7 bases. The germline CDR1 and CDR2 sequences are MNHEY and SVGEGT. The CDR3 is 14 residues long. V lost 4 bases, J lost 4 bases, and 6 bases stayed unmatched.

This rearrangement joins TRBV27 to TRBJ1-5; no definite D call. The CDR3 spans 14 residues. Germline CDR1 is MNHEY and CDR2 is SMNVEV (reference sequence). V lost 3 bases and J 7 bases, leaving 13 bases between the germline ends. This chain's CDR3 is CASSFTGVRQPQHF. CDR3 DNA: TGTGCCAGCAGTTTTACCGGGGTGCGACAGCCCCAGCATTTT.

This clonotype was seen repeatedly, ten times or more. The rearrangement uses TRBV6-1 and TRBJ2-1, with D unclear. CDR1 is MNHNS and CDR2 is SASEGT in the germline V gene. This CDR3 has 13 amino acids. Trimming shortened V by 5 bases and J by 4 bases, and 9 bases separated the two germline ends. CDR3 in amino acids: CASSSDIYNEQFF. Written as DNA, the CDR3 is TGTGCCAGCAGTTCCGACATATACAATGAGCAGTTCTTC.

This sequence joins TRBV6-1 and TRBJ2-1, with D unclear. The germline V gene has CDR1 MNHNS and CDR2 SASEGT. The CDR3 consists of 14 residues. V lost 6 bases and J 6 bases, leaving 15 bases between the germline ends. CDR3 protein: CASRNPGSLNEQFF. DNA for the CDR3: TGTGCCAGCAGGAATCCCGGGTCCCTCAATGAGCAGTTCTTC.